Listed below are T cell receptor beta chains from one sample, sequenced in a study of human T cells and chemical hapten exposure. Each CDR3 protein is one row after TCRdb ran MiXCR on the RACE reads. The data hold a few hundred thousand distinct CDR3 sequences, with 6% to 7% observed a single time. The sequenced sample was whole blood, obtained in connection with sensitization to the hapten diphenylcyclopropenone (DPC). The receptors derive from a woman aged 18 to 35 with alopecia areata. Some clones in this sample may be carry-over from other donors' samples. Each CDR3 is given with its conserved first and last residue. A D gene is named only where the DNA matches it firmly. Clone size appears in some rows only: once, few, many, or a class for an expanded clone.

TRBV3-1	NA	many	TRBJ1-1	CASSQSNQAEAFF	TGTGCCAGCAGCCAAAGTAATCAGGCTGAAGCTTTCTTT
TRBV29-1	TRBD1	many	TRBJ1-3	CSVEGTGATGNTIYF	TGCAGCGTTGAGGGGACAGGGGCAACTGGAAACACCATATATTTT
TRBV6-1	NA	NA	TRBJ1-5	CASSDQREAQPQHF	TGTGCCAGCAGTGATCAGAGGGAGGCCCAGCCCCAGCATTTT
TRBV5-1	NA	few	TRBJ2-2	CASSLGGTNTGELFF	TGCGCCAGCAGCCTAGGGGGAACCAACACCGGGGAGCTGTTTTTT
TRBV18	NA	few	TRBJ1-6	CASSPQSESNSPLHF	TGTGCCAGCTCACCACAGTCAGAGTCCAATTCACCCCTCCACTTT
TRBV4-1	NA	NA	TRBJ2-7	CASSQDVGYEQYF	TGCGCCAGCAGCCAAGACGTCGGATACGAGCAGTACTTC
TRBV6-6	TRBD1	many	TRBJ2-5	CASSSGTGLKETQYF	TGTGCCAGCAGCTCCGGGACAGGACTGAAAGAGACCCAGTACTTC
TRBV7-2	NA	many	TRBJ2-1	CASSSVQGNNEQFF	TGTGCCAGCAGCTCAGTACAGGGCAACAATGAGCAGTTCTTC
TRBV6-6	NA	NA	TRBJ2-3	CASTSPQGGDTQYF	TGTGCCAGCACCTCCCCACAAGGAGGAGATACGCAGTATTTT
TRBV7-9	NA	few	TRBJ2-5	CASSVAGQETQYF	TGTGCCAGCAGCGTTGCAGGACAAGAGACCCAGTACTTC
TRBV5-1	NA	few	TRBJ1-3	CASSLIANSGNTIYF	TGCGCCAGCAGCTTGATCGCCAACTCTGGAAACACCATATATTTT
TRBV27	TRBD1	NA	TRBJ1-1	CASYRGQNTEAFF	TGTGCCAGTTATAGGGGGCAGAACACTGAAGCTTTCTTT
TRBV6-5	NA	few	TRBJ1-2	CASRAGRGREYYGYTF	TGTGCCAGCAGGGCTGGCCGTGGCAGGGAGTATTATGGCTACACCTTC